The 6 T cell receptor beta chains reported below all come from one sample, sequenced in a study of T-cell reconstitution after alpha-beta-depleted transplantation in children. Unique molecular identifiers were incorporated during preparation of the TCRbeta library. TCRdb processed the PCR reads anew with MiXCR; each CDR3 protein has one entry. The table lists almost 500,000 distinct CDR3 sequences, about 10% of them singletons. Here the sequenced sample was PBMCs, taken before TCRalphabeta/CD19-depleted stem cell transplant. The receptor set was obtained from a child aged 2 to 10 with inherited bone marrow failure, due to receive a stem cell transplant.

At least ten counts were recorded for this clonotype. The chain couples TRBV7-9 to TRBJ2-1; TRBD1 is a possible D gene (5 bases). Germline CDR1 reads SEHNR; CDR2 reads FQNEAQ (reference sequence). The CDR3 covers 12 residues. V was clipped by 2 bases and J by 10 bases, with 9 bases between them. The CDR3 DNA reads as TGTGCCAGCAGCTTACAAGCAGGGGAGCAGTTCTTC. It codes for CASSLQAGEQFF.

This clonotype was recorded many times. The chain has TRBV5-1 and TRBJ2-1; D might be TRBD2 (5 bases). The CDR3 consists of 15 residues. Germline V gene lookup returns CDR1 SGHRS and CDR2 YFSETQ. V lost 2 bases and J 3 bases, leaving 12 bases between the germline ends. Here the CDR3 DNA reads TGCGCCAGCAGCTTACAAGGACTGATCTACAATGAGCAGTTCTTC. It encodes CASSLQGLIYNEQFF.

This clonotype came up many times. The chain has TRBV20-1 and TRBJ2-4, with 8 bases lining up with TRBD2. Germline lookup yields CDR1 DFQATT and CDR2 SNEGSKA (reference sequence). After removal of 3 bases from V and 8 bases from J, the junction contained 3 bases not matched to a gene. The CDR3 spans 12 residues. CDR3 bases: TGCAGTGCTAGGTTGACTAGCGACATTCAGTACTTC. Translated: CSARLTSDIQYF.

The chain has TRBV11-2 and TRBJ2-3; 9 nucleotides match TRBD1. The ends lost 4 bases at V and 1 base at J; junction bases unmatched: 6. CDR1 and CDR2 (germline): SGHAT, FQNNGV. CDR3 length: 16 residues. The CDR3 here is CASSSNRGRGTDTQYF. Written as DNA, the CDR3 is TGTGCCAGCAGCTCAAACAGGGGGCGCGGCACAGATACGCAGTATTTT.

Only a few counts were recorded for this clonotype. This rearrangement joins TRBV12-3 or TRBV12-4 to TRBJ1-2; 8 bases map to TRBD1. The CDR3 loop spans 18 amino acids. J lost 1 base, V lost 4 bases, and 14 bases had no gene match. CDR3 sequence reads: CASSSPPETGAHNYGYTF. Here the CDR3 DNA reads TGTGCCAGCAGTTCGCCGCCTGAGACAGGGGCACATAACTATGGCTACACCTTC.

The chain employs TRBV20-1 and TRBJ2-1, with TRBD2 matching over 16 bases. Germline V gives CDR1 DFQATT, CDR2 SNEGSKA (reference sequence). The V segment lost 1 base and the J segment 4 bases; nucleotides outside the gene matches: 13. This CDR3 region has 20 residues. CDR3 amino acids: CSARARPGLAGGFLYNEQFF. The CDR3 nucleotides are TGCAGTGCTAGAGCCCGACCGGGACTAGCGGGAGGGTTTCTTTACAATGAGCAGTTCTTC.